The 21 T cell receptor beta chains reported below all come from one sample, sequenced in a study of T cell responses to AZD1222 COVID-19 vaccine. The repertoire was sequenced with immunoSEQ multiplex PCR; TCRdb's copy has only in-frame clones and lacks some. The repertoire holds 200,000 or so clones, about 92% seen once, with roughly 10% in the top ten. The material was peripheral blood, obtained on day 0 of AZD1222 vaccination. The receptors were sampled from an adult in good health.

This chain links TRBV7-9 with TRBJ1-2, with D maybe TRBD1 (5 bases). The germline V gene has CDR1 SEHNR and CDR2 FQNEAQ (reference sequence). CDR3 length: 15 residues. Trimming removed 1 base at V and 6 bases at J, with 15 bases between. For the CDR3, the DNA is TGTGCCAGCAGCTTAGGAGTCAGGGAGGAGGATGGCTACACCTTC. Translating gives CASSLGVREEDGYTF. Combining the CDR3 with reference TRBV7-9 and TRBJ1-2 gives the whole variable domain DTGVSQNPRHKITKRGQNVTFRCDPISEHNRLYWYRQTLGQGPEFLTYFQNEAQLEKSRLLSDRFSAERPKGSFSTLEIQRTEQGDSAMYLCASSLGVREEDGYTFGSGTRLTVV.

Comments on this clone: One junction end disagrees with the germline gene, perhaps due to a read error. The rearrangement links TRBV7-7 to TRBJ1-3, with D possibly matching TRBD1 (6 bases). The CDR3 has 17 residues. Germline-derived CDR1 and CDR2 are SSHAT and FNYEAQ (reference sequence). CDR3 loop: CASSLLPTGSSGNTIYF. The CDR3 DNA reads as TGTGCTAGCAGCTTATTACCTACAGGGTCCTCTGGAAACACCATATATTTT.

J is TRBJ2-1 and V is TRBV10-2; 10 bases line up with TRBD2. The CDR3 is 13 residues long. The V gene's germline CDR1 is WSHSY and CDR2 SAAADI. V trimming: 7 bases; J trimming: 9 bases; junction bases outside the gene matches: 6. The CDR3 region is CASKLAGVGEQFF. CDR3 bases: TGCGCCAGCAAGCTAGCGGGAGTCGGTGAGCAGTTCTTC.

V gene TRBV9 combines with J gene TRBJ2-7; perhaps D is TRBD1 or TRBD2 (5 bases each). The CDR3 loop spans 15 amino acids. Per germline, CDR1 SGDLS and CDR2 YYNGEE. Trimming left V 3 bases short and J 3 bases short, with 16 bases between. CDR3 nucleotide sequence: TGTGCCAGCAGCGAGGGACCGGAGGTGGGCTACGAGCAGTACTTC. This translates into CASSEGPEVGYEQYF.

Here the CDR3 reads CASSPPTGSQNTIYF. In nucleotides, the CDR3 is TGTGCCAGCTCACCACCAACAGGAAGTCAAAACACCATATATTTT. The chain has TRBV18 and TRBJ1-3; a weak D match, TRBD1 (5 bases). The CDR3 spans 15 residues. Trimming left V 0 bases short and J 6 bases short, with 12 bases between. Germline-derived CDR1 and CDR2 are KGHSH and LQKENI.

By share, this clone counts as medium-sized (0.01 to 0.1%). The same CDR3 is also encoded by other DNA sequences in this sample. The chain uses TRBV12-3 or TRBV12-4 and TRBJ1-2, with D perhaps matching TRBD1 (5 bases). Trimming pared 6 bases from V and 8 bases from J, leaving 10 bases between. This CDR3 contains 11 residues. CDR3 residues: CASSPGTGYTF. The CDR3, as DNA: TGTGCCAGCAGCCCAGGGACCGGCTACACCTTC.

The V gene is TRBV30, the J gene TRBJ2-7, with D perhaps matching TRBD1 (5 bases). This CDR3 is built from 13 residues. Trimming pared 4 bases from V and 2 bases from J, leaving 12 bases between. Germline lookup yields CDR1 GTSNPN and CDR2 SVGIG (reference sequence). The CDR3 region has the DNA TGTGCCTGGACTCGTAGGGGAACCTACGAGCAGTACTTC. Its translation is CAWTRRGTYEQYF.

The chain employs TRBV18 and TRBJ2-1, with D possibly TRBD2 on 6 matching bases. Germline CDR1 is KGHSH and CDR2 is LQKENI. This CDR3 contains 16 residues. V lost 1 base, J lost 7 bases, and 17 bases lay in between. CDR3 nucleotide sequence: TGTGCCAGCTCACCACGGTTAGCGGAAGTAGGTAATGAGCAGTTCTTC. This sequence encodes CASSPRLAEVGNEQFF.

The chain employs TRBV7-8 and TRBJ2-3; D is unresolved. V was trimmed by 5 bases and J by 4 bases, leaving 7 bases between them. The germline V gene encodes CDR1 SGHVS and CDR2 FQNEAQ. The CDR3 contains 12 residues. In DNA, the CDR3 is TGTGCCAGCAGCAACCCCCCAGATACGCAGTATTTT. Translating it yields CASSNPPDTQYF.

The DNA for the CDR3 is TGTGCCAGCAGCCAAGGCAATGGCTACACCTTC. Its translation: CASSQGNGYTF. The chain combines TRBV6-5 with TRBJ1-2; D not resolved. This CDR3 is 11 amino acids long. CDR1 is MNHEY, CDR2 SVGAGI, per germline. V was pared by 6 bases and J by 6 bases, with 8 bases between.

The chain has TRBV14 and TRBJ1-1; D might be TRBD1 (5 bases). The V gene's germline CDR1 is SGHDN and CDR2 FVKESK. CDR3 length equals 13 residues. Trimming cost V 3 bases and J 1 base, with 6 bases left between them. DNA for the CDR3: TGTGCCAGCAGCCAGCAGGGGAACACTGAAGCTTTCTTT. This encodes CASSQQGNTEAFF.

The chain employs TRBV4-1 and TRBJ1-3, with TRBD1 as a possible D gene (6 bases). The germline V gene has CDR1 MGHRA and CDR2 YSYEKL. The CDR3 totals 16 residues. V lost 0 bases to trimming and J lost 8 bases, with 17 bases between them. CDR3 sequence: CASSQDPAGGLDTIYF. Here the CDR3 DNA reads TGCGCCAGCAGCCAAGATCCCGCGGGGGGCTTGGACACCATATATTTT.

This clone came up once. The chain carries TRBV7-2 and TRBJ1-2, with D possibly TRBD1 on 5 matching bases. Germline V lookup: CDR1 SGHTA, CDR2 FQGNSA. This CDR3 spans 14 amino acids. The V end lost 5 bases, the J end lost 1 base, and 11 bases lay between the germline ends. CDR3 DNA sequence: TGTGCCAGCAGCAGTCAGGGTGGTAACTATGGCTACACCTTC. Translation: CASSSQGGNYGYTF.

The chain uses TRBV18 and TRBJ2-5; 8 positions agree with TRBD2. The CDR3 consists of 14 residues. The germline CDR1 and CDR2 sequences are KGHSH and LQKENI. Trimming removed 3 bases from V and 1 base from J; junction bases left unmatched: 1. The CDR3 DNA follows: TGTGCCAGCTCACCCAGCGGGAGCCAAGAGACCCAGTACTTC. It encodes CASSPSGSQETQYF.

The V call is TRBV2, the J call TRBJ1-2, with D unresolved. This CDR3 is 10 amino acids long. Trimming pared 1 base from V and 7 bases from J, leaving 1 base between. In germline, CDR1 is SNHLY, CDR2 FYNNEI. The chain's CDR3 is CASSEVGYTF. CDR3 DNA: TGTGCCAGCAGTGAAGTTGGCTACACCTTC.

The CDR3 spells CASSSGQGGYEQYV. For the CDR3, the DNA is TGTGCCAGCAGTTCCGGACAGGGGGGCTACGAGCAGTACGTC. V usage is TRBV6-2 or TRBV6-3 and J usage is TRBJ2-7; 10 bases match TRBD1. Per the germline V gene, CDR1 is MNHEY and CDR2 is SVGEGT. This CDR3 is built from 14 residues. The V gene end was trimmed by 4 bases and the J gene end by 3 bases; junction bases not matched to a gene: 3.

This sequence joins TRBV5-1 and TRBJ2-7, with 7 bases aligning to TRBD1. The length of the CDR3 is 13 residues. The germline V gene encodes CDR1 SGHRS and CDR2 YFSETQ. Trimming cost V 4 bases and J 3 bases; bases outside gene matches: 4. The CDR3 loop is CASSTGQVYEQYF. As DNA, the CDR3 is TGCGCCAGCAGCACCGGACAGGTCTACGAGCAGTACTTC.

This rearrangement joins TRBV30 to TRBJ1-2; D remains ambiguous. Germline assignment: CDR1 GTSNPN and CDR2 SVGIG (reference sequence). The CDR3 loop spans 12 amino acids. CDR3 sequence reads: CAAPGENYGYTF. CDR3 DNA: TGTGCTGCGCCGGGAGAGAACTATGGCTACACCTTC.

V is TRBV2 and J is TRBJ2-2, with D unresolved. The V and J ends lost 3 bases and 5 bases respectively, with 4 bases between them. Germline loops: CDR1 SNHLY, CDR2 FYNNEI. This CDR3 is built from 12 residues. CDR3: CASSEGTGELFF. CDR3 nucleotides: TGTGCCAGCAGTGAGGGAACCGGGGAGCTGTTTTTT.

The chain has TRBV5-1 and TRBJ1-4; D gene uncertain. Germline assignment: CDR1 SGHRS and CDR2 YFSETQ. V dropped 5 bases and J dropped 1 base, with 15 bases sitting between them. This CDR3 has 16 residues. The chain's CDR3 is CASRSGGSLTNEKLFF. The CDR3, as DNA: TGCGCCAGCAGAAGCGGCGGGTCGTTAACTAATGAAAAACTGTTTTTT. Complete variable domain (other parts from reference TRBV5-1 and TRBJ1-4): KAGVTQTPRYLIKTRGQQVTLSCSPISGHRSVSWYQQTPGQGLQFLFEYFSETQRNKGNFPGRFSGRQFSNSRSEMNVSTLELGDSALYLCASRSGGSLTNEKLFFGSGTQLSVL.

V gene TRBV19 combines with J gene TRBJ1-5, with unresolved D. Trimming removed 5 bases from V and 2 bases from J, with 13 bases in between. This CDR3 comprises 15 residues. Germline V gene data show CDR1 as LNHDA and CDR2 as SQIVND (reference sequence). This chain's CDR3 is CASSLPTDGNQPQHF. The CDR3 DNA sequence: TGTGCCAGTAGTCTGCCGACCGATGGCAATCAGCCCCAGCATTTT.